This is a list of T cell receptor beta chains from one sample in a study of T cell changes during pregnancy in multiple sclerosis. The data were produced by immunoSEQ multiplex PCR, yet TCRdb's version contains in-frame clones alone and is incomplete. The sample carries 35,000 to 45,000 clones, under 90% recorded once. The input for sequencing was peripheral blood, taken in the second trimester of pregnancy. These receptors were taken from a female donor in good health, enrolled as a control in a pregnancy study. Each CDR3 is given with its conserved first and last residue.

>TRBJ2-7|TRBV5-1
CASSLVGGTYEQYF
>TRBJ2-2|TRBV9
CASSVDPGGTTGELFF
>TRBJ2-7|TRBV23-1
CASSPPKRSYEQYF
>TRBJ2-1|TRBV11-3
CASLGGKSGNEQFF
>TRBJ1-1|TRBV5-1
CASSLGGRNTEAFF
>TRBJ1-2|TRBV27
CASSLIGGYGYTF
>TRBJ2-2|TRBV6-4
CASSPDPQGYTGELFF
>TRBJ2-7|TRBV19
CASSSSQGVTYEQYF
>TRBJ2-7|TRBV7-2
CASSLGFQAGTGDEQYF
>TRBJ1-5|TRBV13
CASSLQGAGQPQHF
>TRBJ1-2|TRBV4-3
CASSQDPLGGYTF
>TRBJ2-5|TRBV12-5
CASGLVPSRETQYF
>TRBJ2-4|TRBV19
CASSIESGTSGVKNIQYF
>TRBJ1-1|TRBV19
CASTKDRNTEAFF
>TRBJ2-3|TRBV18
CASSPPVRGGSTDTQYF
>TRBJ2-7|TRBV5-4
CASSLRGIYEQYF
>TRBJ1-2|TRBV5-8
CASSADTYGYTF
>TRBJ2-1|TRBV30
CAWAEGAGGLVGNEQFF
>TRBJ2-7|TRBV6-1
CASRPTGAYEQYF
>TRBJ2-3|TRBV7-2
CASSLALAGGTQYF
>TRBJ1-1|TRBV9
CASSVVGGNTEAFF
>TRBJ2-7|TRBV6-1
CASSESGLAGALRLYEQYF
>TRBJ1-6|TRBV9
CASSGGSSSYNSPLHF
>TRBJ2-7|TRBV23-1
CASSQRPPGQGAPGSYEQYF
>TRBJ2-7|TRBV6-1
CASSLPGQTYEQYF
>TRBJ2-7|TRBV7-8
CASSLDRSYEQYF
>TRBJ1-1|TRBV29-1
CSVETGGETEAFF
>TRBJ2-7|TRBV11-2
CASSLGQPYEQYF
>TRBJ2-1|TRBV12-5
CASGLGDWEQFF
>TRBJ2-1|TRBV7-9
CASSLRVSYNEQFF
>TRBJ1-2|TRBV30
CAWKGSYGYTF
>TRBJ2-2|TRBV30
CAFSSGTVYTGELFF
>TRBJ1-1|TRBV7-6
CASSLALGGNTEAFF
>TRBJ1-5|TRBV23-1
CASSQSPARLYSNQPQHF
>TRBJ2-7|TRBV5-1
CASSSTSGTYEQYF
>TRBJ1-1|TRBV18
CASSLGTVEAFF
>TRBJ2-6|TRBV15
CATGGAAGANVLTF
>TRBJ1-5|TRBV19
CASSYPVSGQPQHF
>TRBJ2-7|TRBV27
CASETSGGEQYF
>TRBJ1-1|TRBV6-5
CASIRPGQRPEAFF
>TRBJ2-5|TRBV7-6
CASSLDPAGGGGTQYF
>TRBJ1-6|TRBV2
CASSAGFPGSNSPLHF
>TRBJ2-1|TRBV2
CASSPTSGSHNEQFF
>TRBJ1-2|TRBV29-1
CSVEGQSGYTF
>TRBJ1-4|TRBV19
CASRYQGSNEKLFF
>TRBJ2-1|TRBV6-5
CASSREGSSYNEQFF
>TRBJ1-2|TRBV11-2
CASRSTGGGGYGYTF
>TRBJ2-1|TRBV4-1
CASSPEPPRGTDNEQFF
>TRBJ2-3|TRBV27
CASSLRGGTDTQYF
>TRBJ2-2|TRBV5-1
CASSGTSGGATGELFF
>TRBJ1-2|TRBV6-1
CASSETPTGKFGYGYTF